Below, 26 T cell receptor beta chains from the same sample are listed, as sequenced in a study of blood T cell repertoires in COVID-19 (TCRdb year 2020). Receptor amplification or capture employed the immunoSEQ multiplex PCR assay. TCRdb provides this immuneACCESS table in a form limited to in-frame rearrangements. Some clones are lacking; in checked studies, under half of them reflect an unresolved V gene, and why the rest are absent is not known. A total of about 63,000 clones appear in this sample, 80% to 90% of them only once. The top ten hold 12% of the sample. Source material: peripheral blood. Every receptor here comes from a human donor in a cohort sampled during active COVID-19.

The V and J genes are TRBV30 and TRBJ1-2; TRBD1 might be the D (5 bases). Trimming removed 4 bases at V and 0 bases at J, with 12 bases between. CDR3 length: 14 amino acids. The V gene's germline CDR1 is GTSNPN and CDR2 SVGIG (reference sequence). This CDR3 is CAWTGSLANYGYTF. CDR3 DNA: TGTGCCTGGACAGGGTCCTTAGCTAACTATGGCTACACCTTC.

The chain links TRBV6-1 to TRBJ1-5; D gene ambiguous. This CDR3 has 18 residues. The germline V gene encodes CDR1 MNHNS and CDR2 SASEGT. V lost 4 bases, J lost 0 bases, and 19 bases lay in between. The CDR3 coding sequence is TGTGCCAGCAGTGCCCTCCGGATTACGGAGACTAGCAATCAGCCCCAGCATTTT. As protein: CASSALRITETSNQPQHF.

The chain uses TRBV4-1 and TRBJ2-3, with 7 bases fitting TRBD2. CDR1 and CDR2 (germline): MGHRA, YSYEKL. The CDR3 totals 14 residues. The V gene end was trimmed by 3 bases and the J gene end by 5 bases; junction bases not matched to a gene: 5. CDR3 nucleotides: TGCGCCAGCAGCCAGGGGGGGACCCGAGATACGCAGTATTTT. It encodes CASSQGGTRDTQYF.

This chain connects TRBV9 to TRBJ2-5; D not resolved. The V end lost 0 bases, the J end lost 5 bases, and 14 bases lay between the germline ends. CDR3 size: 15 residues. Per germline, CDR1 SGDLS and CDR2 YYNGEE. The CDR3 bases are TGTGCCAGCAGCGTAGGAGACCCAGGTGGGGAGACCCAGTACTTC. Its translation is CASSVGDPGGETQYF.

The CDR3 here is CASNPTGQGEAFF. The CDR3 DNA follows: TGTGCCAGTAACCCAACCGGACAGGGAGAAGCTTTCTTT. This sequence joins TRBV19 and TRBJ1-1; 8 bases align to TRBD1. Germline-derived CDR1 and CDR2 are LNHDA and SQIVND (reference sequence). CDR3 length: 13 amino acids. The J segment lost 8 bases and the V segment lost 7 bases, leaving 9 bases of the junction unmatched.

This clone was seen just once. The chain uses TRBV27 and TRBJ2-7, with TRBD2 matching over 16 bases. There are 19 residues in the CDR3. V shed 3 bases, J shed 0 bases, and the junction held 8 bases outside the gene matches. Germline V gene data show CDR1 as MNHEY and CDR2 as SMNVEV (reference sequence). CDR3 in DNA: TGTGCCAGCAGTTTGAGACCGGGACTAGCGGGAGGGTTCTCCTACGAGCAGTACTTC. The encoded protein is CASSLRPGLAGGFSYEQYF.

The rearrangement uses TRBV30 and TRBJ1-3, with 8 bases lining up with TRBD1. Germline V CDR1 and CDR2: GTSNPN, SVGIG (reference sequence). With V trimmed by 2 bases and J by 4 bases, 4 bases remained unmatched. The CDR3 extends over 14 amino acids. CDR3 nucleotides: TGTGCCTGGAGTCAGGGGGCAGGGGGAAACACCATATATTTT. Amino acids: CAWSQGAGGNTIYF.

V and J are TRBV24-1 and TRBJ2-1, with 8 bases fitting TRBD2. The CDR3 consists of 13 residues. The germline V gene has CDR1 KGHDR and CDR2 SFDVKD. J was trimmed by 7 bases and V by 9 bases; bases with no gene match: 7. CDR3 DNA sequence: TGTGCCACCTCCCGGGGCGGGGGGAATGAGCAGTTCTTC. Residues: CATSRGGGNEQFF.

V gene TRBV5-1 combines with J gene TRBJ1-3; 12 nucleotides match TRBD1. J lost 4 bases, V lost 7 bases, and 3 bases had no gene match. The CDR3 loop spans 14 amino acids. Per the germline V gene, CDR1 is SGHRS and CDR2 is YFSETQ. CDR3 nucleotide sequence: TGCGCCAGCGGGGACAGGGGGCGAGGAAACACCATATATTTT. It encodes CASGDRGRGNTIYF.

The gene calls are TRBV6-5 and TRBJ2-5; perhaps TRBD2 as D (5 bases). The length of the CDR3 is 12 residues. Germline V gene data show CDR1 as MNHEY and CDR2 as SVGAGI. V was shortened by 2 bases and J by 5 bases, with 6 bases between the two germline ends. CDR3 region: CASSYRGETQYF. The CDR3 nucleotides read TGTGCCAGCAGTTACCGGGGTGAGACCCAGTACTTC.

The J gene is TRBJ1-1, the V gene TRBV7-9; maybe TRBD1 (5 bases). Germline CDR1 reads SEHNR; CDR2 reads FQNEAQ (reference sequence). This CDR3 spans 16 amino acids. V lost 2 bases and J lost 11, with 24 bases in between. CDR3 DNA: TGTGCCAGCAGCTTACCTCCGCCGACCTGGAGGGGAAGTGCTTTCTTT. Its translation: CASSLPPPTWRGSAFF.

The CDR3 spells CASTPRYRGDYEQYF. The CDR3 DNA reads TGTGCCAGCACCCCCCGGTACAGGGGAGACTACGAGCAGTACTTC. The chain uses TRBV2 and TRBJ2-7, with 7 bases matching TRBD1. The trim removed 7 bases at V and 3 bases at J, leaving 12 bases unmatched. The CDR3 is made up of 15 amino acids. The V gene's germline CDR1 is SNHLY and CDR2 FYNNEI.

This clone was detected only a few times. V is TRBV9 and J is TRBJ2-7; TRBD1 might be the D (6 bases). Germline CDR1 is SGDLS and CDR2 is YYNGEE. Trimming removed 3 bases at V and 1 base at J, with 14 bases between. CDR3 length equals 15 residues. CDR3 loop: CASSERQAASYEQYF. The CDR3 nucleotides are TGTGCCAGCAGCGAAAGACAGGCGGCATCCTACGAGCAGTACTTC.

This clone was detected once. The CDR3 is CASRLAGTQETQYF. CDR3 DNA sequence: TGCGCCAGCAGACTAGCGGGGACCCAAGAGACCCAGTACTTC. The V and J genes are TRBV23-1 and TRBJ2-5, with 10 bases identical to TRBD2. TRBV23-1 is an open reading frame, and its role is uncertain. V lost 6 bases to trimming and J lost 1 base; unmatched junction nucleotides: 2. The CDR3 has 14 residues.

The chain employs TRBV9 and TRBJ2-1; 9 bases line up with TRBD1. J lost 5 bases, V lost 2 bases, and 5 bases had no gene match. Germline V gives CDR1 SGDLS, CDR2 YYNGEE. The CDR3 runs to 15 residues. The CDR3 protein is CASSVRDRDHNEQFF. DNA of the CDR3: TGTGCCAGCAGCGTCCGGGACAGGGATCACAATGAGCAGTTCTTC.

The chain is built from TRBV5-6 and TRBJ2-7; D perhaps matches TRBD2 (5 bases). Germline lookup yields CDR1 SGHDT and CDR2 YYEEEE. V was pared by 2 bases and J by 3 bases, with 12 bases between. The CDR3 loop spans 14 amino acids. The CDR3 DNA reads TGTGCCAGCAGCTTCGGGTCGGGAATCTACGAGCAGTACTTC. This codes for CASSFGSGIYEQYF.

The chain is built from TRBV4-3 and TRBJ1-3; TRBD1 is a possible D gene (6 bases). Looked up from germline, CDR1 is LGHNA and CDR2 is YSLEER. Deletions cut 0 bases from V and 0 bases from J, with 15 bases between. The CDR3 covers 18 residues. The CDR3 region has the DNA TGCGCCAGCAGCCAAGAACACAGGGTTACTCGCTCTGGAAACACCATATATTTT. It codes for CASSQEHRVTRSGNTIYF.

The chain uses TRBV7-8 and TRBJ2-1, with TRBD2 identical over 9 bases. The CDR3 is made up of 21 amino acids. In germline, CDR1 is SGHVS, CDR2 FQNEAQ. Germline trimming cut 3 bases from V and 1 base from J; bases unmatched to any gene: 19. The CDR3 spells CASSLVGLASPAERSYNEQFF. Written as DNA, the CDR3 is TGTGCCAGCAGCTTGGTGGGACTAGCAAGTCCCGCGGAGCGGTCCTACAATGAGCAGTTCTTC.

The chain recombines TRBV6-5 with TRBJ2-7; 7 bases match TRBD2. The CDR3 has 14 amino acids. V lost 6 bases, J lost 4 bases, and 9 bases stayed unmatched. Per germline, CDR1 MNHEY and CDR2 SVGAGI. CDR3 DNA sequence: TGTGCCAGCAGCCTCGATCGGCGGGGGTACGAGCAGTACTTC. It codes for CASSLDRRGYEQYF.

The chain combines TRBV4-1 with TRBJ1-2; 10 bases fit TRBD1. CDR3 size: 14 residues. The V gene end was trimmed by 3 bases and the J gene end by 10 bases; junction bases not matched to a gene: 8. Germline loops: CDR1 MGHRA, CDR2 YSYEKL. CDR3 region: CASSHEGQGTPYTF. CDR3 sequence (DNA): TGCGCCAGCAGCCACGAGGGACAGGGGACTCCCTACACCTTC.

CDR3 amino acids: CASSLVRGEGGYTF. The CDR3 nucleotides are TGTGCCAGCAGCTTAGTAAGGGGGGAGGGTGGCTACACCTTC. The chain recombines TRBV7-2 with TRBJ1-2; the D gene is possibly TRBD1 (6 bases). This CDR3 contains 14 residues. In germline, CDR1 is SGHTA, CDR2 FQGNSA. V lost 1 base to trimming and J lost 7 bases, with 13 bases between them.

The chain recombines TRBV30 with TRBJ2-7; D possibly corresponds to TRBD2 (5 bases). CDR3 size: 12 residues. Germline lookup yields CDR1 GTSNPN and CDR2 SVGIG (reference sequence). The germline V and J ends were trimmed by 2 bases and 3 bases, with 8 bases remaining between them. CDR3 amino acids: CAWSPSYYEQYF. DNA of the CDR3: TGTGCCTGGAGTCCTAGCTACTACGAGCAGTACTTC. Combining the CDR3 with reference TRBV30 and TRBJ2-7 gives the whole variable domain SQTIHQWPATLVQPVGSPLSLECTVEGTSNPNLYWYRQAAGRGLQLLFYSVGIGQISSEVPQNLSASRPQDRQFILSSKKLLLSDSGFYLCAWSPSYYEQYFGPGTRLTVT.

The chain has TRBV14 and TRBJ2-7, with D perhaps TRBD2 (5 bases). Germline CDR1 reads SGHDN; CDR2 reads FVKESK. The ends were cut back, 0 bases at V and 5 bases at J, with 8 bases in the middle. This CDR3 comprises 13 residues. The DNA of the CDR3 is TGTGCCAGCAGCCAAGATGGAGCGGACGAGCAGTACTTC. It encodes CASSQDGADEQYF.

V and J are TRBV2 and TRBJ2-4; the D gene is possibly TRBD2 (6 bases). Germline V gene sequence: CDR1 SNHLY, CDR2 FYNNEI. The length of the CDR3 is 13 residues. V gave up 4 bases and J gave up 7 bases, with 11 bases separating them. The CDR3 nucleotides are TGTGCCAGCAGTGGGCGGGATGGGAACATTCAGTACTTC. Amino acids: CASSGRDGNIQYF.

The chain has TRBV29-1 and TRBJ2-7; D not certain. This CDR3 has 12 amino acids. CDR1 and CDR2 from the germline V gene are SQVTM and ANQGSEA. Trimming removed 3 bases from V and 3 bases from J, with 9 bases in between. The chain's CDR3 is CSVDSGNYEQYF. Written as DNA, the CDR3 is TGCAGCGTTGATTCAGGAAACTACGAGCAGTACTTC.

The J gene is TRBJ1-4, the V gene TRBV4-1; TRBD1 agrees at 7 bases. V lost 3 bases, J lost 8 bases, and 12 bases stayed unmatched. Germline CDR1 MGHRA, CDR2 YSYEKL. The CDR3 consists of 16 residues. The CDR3 DNA sequence: TGCGCCAGCAGCCAGCTTCGGGACAGCTTAATGGAAAAACTGTTTTTT. Amino acid sequence: CASSQLRDSLMEKLFF.